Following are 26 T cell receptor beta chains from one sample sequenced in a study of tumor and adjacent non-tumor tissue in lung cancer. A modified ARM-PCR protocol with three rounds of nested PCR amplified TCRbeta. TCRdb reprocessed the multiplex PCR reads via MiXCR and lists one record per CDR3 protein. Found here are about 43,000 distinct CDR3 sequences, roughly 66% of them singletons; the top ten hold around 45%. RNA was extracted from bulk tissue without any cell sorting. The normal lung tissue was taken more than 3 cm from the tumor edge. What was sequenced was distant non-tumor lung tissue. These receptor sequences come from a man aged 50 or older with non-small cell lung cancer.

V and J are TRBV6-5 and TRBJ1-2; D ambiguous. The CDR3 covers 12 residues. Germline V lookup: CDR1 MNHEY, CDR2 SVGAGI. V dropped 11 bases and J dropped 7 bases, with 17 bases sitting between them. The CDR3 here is CAGGPPPRGYTF. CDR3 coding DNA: TGTGCCGGCGGCCCACCCCCCCGTGGCTACACCTTC.

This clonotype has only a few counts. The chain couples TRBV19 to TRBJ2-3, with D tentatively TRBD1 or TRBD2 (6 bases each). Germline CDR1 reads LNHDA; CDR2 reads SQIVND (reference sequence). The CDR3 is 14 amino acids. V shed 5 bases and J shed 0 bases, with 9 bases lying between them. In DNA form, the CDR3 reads TGTGCCAGTAGTCGAGGGGGGAGCACAGATACGCAGTATTTT. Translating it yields CASSRGGSTDTQYF.

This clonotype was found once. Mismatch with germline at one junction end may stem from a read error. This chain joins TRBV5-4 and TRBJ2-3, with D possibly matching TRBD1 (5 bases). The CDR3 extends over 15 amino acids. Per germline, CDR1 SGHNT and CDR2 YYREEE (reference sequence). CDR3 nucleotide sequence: TGTGCCAGCAGCCAGGACGGGCTGGAGACAGATACGCAGTATTTC. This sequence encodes CASSQDGLETDTQYF.

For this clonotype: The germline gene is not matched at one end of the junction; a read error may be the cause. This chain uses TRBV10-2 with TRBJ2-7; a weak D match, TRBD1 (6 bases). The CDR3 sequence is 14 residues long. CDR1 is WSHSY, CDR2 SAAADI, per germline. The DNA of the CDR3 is TGCGCCAGGAGTGACGGGCAGGGGTTCGACGAACAGTACTTC. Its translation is CARSDGQGFDEQYF.

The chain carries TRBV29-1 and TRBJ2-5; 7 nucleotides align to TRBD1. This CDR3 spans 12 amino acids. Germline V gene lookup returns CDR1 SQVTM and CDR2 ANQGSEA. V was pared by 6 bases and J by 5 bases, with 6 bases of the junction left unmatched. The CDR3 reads CSVGMTGETQYF. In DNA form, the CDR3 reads TGCAGCGTCGGAATGACAGGGGAGACCCAGTACTTC.

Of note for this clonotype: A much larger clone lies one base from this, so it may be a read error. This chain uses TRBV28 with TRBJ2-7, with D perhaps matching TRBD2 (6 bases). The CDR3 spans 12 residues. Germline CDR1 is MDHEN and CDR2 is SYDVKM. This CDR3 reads CVSRGGYGEQYF. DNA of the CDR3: TGTGTCAGCAGAGGAGGGTACGGGGAGCAGTACTTC.

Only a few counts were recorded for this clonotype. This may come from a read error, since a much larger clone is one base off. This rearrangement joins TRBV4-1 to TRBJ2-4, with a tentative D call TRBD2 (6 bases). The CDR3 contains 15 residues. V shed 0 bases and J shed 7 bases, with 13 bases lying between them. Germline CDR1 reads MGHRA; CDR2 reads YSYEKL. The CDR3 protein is CASSQDGRELNIQYF. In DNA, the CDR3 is TGCGCCAGCAGCCAAGATGGGCGGGAACTCAACATTCAGTACTTC.

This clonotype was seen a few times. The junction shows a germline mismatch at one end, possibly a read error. CDR3 residues: CTSSRQTVSGANVLTF. In DNA, the CDR3 is TGCACCAGTAGCCGACAGACGGTCTCTGGGGCCAACGTCCTGACTTTC. This chain connects TRBV4-1 to TRBJ2-6; tentatively, D is TRBD1 (5 bases). The length of the CDR3 is 16 residues. Germline-derived CDR1 and CDR2 are MGHRA and YSYEKL.

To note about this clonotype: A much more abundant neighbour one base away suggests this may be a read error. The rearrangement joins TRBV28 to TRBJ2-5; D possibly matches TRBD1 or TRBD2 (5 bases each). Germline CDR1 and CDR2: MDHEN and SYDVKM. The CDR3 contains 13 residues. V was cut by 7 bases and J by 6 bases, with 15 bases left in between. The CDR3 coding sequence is TGTGCCAGCAACTCTTCCGGGGCAAAGACCCAGTACTTC. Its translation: CASNSSGAKTQYF.

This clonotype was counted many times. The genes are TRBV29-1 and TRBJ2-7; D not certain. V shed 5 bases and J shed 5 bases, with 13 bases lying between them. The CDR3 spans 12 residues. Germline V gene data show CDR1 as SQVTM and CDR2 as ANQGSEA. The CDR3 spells CSVWVSMDEQYF. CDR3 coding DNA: TGCAGCGTTTGGGTCAGCATGGACGAGCAGTACTTC.

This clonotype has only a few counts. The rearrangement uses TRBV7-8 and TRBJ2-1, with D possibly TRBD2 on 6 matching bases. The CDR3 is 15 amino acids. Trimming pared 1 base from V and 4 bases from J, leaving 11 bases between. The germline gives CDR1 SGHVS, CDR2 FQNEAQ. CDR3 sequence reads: CASSLGRDVYNEQFF. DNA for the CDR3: TGTGCCAGCAGCTTAGGGCGGGATGTTTACAATGAGCAGTTCTTC.

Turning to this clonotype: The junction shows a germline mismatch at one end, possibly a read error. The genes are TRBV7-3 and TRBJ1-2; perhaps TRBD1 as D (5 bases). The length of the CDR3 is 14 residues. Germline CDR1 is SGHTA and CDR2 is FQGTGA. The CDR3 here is CANSRNGVRDGYTF. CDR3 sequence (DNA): TGTGCCAACAGCCGAAACGGGGTGAGGGACGGCTACACCTTC.

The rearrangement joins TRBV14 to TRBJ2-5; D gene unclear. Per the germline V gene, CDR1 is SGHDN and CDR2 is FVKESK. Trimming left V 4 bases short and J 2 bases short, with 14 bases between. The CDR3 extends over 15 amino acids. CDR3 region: CASSLSRRLQETQYF. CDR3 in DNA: TGTGCCAGCAGCCTGTCCAGGCGCCTTCAAGAGACCCAGTACTTC.

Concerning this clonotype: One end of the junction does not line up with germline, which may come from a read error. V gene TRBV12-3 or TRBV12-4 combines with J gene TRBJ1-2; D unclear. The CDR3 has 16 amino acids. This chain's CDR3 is CARSLYMGSPNYGYTF. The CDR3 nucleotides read TGTGCCCGCAGTTTATATATGGGCAGCCCAAACTATGGCTACACCTTC.

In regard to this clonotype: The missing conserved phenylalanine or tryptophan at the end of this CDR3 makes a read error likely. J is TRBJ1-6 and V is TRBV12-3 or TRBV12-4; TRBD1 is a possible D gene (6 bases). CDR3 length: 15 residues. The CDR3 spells CVSSPSEGGNSPLHL. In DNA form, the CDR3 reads TGTGTCAGCAGTCCGAGTGAGGGGGGAAATTCACCCCTCCACCTT.

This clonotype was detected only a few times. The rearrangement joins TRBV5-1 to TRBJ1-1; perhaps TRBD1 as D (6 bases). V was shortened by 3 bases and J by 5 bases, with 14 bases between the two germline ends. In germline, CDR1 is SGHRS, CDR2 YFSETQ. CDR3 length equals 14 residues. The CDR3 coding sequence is TGCGCCAGCAGCTCACAGGGTCCCCGAACTGAAGCTTTCTTT. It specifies CASSSQGPRTEAFF.

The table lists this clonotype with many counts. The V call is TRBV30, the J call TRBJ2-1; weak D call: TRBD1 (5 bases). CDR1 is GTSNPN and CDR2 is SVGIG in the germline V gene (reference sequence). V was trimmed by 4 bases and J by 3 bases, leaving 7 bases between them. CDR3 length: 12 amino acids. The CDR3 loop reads CAWTDNYNEQFF. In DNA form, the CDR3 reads TGTGCCTGGACGGACAACTACAATGAGCAGTTCTTC.

The CDR3 protein is CASRKTGTVCSYEQYF. CDR3 nucleotide sequence: TGTGCCAGTAGAAAGACCGGGACAGTATGCTCCTACGAGCAGTACTTC. This chain joins TRBV6-1 and TRBJ2-7; 7 bases fit TRBD1. The CDR3 contains 16 residues. CDR1 and CDR2 (germline): MNHNS, SASEGT. With V trimmed by 9 bases and J by 0 bases, 14 bases remained unmatched.

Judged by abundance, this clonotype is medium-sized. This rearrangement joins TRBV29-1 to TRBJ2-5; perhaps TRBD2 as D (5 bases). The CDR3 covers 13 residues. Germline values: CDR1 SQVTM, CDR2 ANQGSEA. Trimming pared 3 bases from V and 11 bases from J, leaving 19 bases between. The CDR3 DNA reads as TGCAGCGTTGAGAACTCTGCCGGAGAGGGACAGTACTTC. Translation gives CSVENSAGEGQYF.

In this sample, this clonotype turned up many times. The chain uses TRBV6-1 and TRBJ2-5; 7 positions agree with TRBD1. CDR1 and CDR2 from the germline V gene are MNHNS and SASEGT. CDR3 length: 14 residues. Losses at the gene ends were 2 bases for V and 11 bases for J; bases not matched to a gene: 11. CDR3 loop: CASSESLDRTIQYF. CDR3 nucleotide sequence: TGTGCCAGCAGTGAAAGTTTGGACAGGACAATACAGTACTTC.

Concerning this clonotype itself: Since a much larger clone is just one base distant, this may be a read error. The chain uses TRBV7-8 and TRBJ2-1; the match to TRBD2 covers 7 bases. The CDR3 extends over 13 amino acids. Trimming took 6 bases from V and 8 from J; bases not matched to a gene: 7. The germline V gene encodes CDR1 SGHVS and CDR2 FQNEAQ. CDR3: CASRRDYMHEQFF. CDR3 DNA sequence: TGTGCCAGCAGGCGGGACTATATGCATGAGCAGTTCTTC.

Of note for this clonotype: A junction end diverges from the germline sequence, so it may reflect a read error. CDR3 nucleotide sequence: TGTACCACCAGTGACCCGTTTGACAGTTCACGCCAGCATTTT. Translation: CTTSDPFDSSRQHF. The V gene is TRBV24-1, the J gene TRBJ1-5, with a possible D match to TRBD1 (5 bases). In germline, CDR1 is KGHDR, CDR2 SFDVKD. This CDR3 comprises 14 residues.

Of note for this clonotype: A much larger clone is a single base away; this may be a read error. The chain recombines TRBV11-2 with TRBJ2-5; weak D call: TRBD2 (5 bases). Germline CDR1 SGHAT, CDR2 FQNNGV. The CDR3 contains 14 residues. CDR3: CASSPGSQRETLYF. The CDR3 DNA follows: TGTGCCAGCAGTCCCGGGTCCCAGAGGGAGACCCTGTACTTC.

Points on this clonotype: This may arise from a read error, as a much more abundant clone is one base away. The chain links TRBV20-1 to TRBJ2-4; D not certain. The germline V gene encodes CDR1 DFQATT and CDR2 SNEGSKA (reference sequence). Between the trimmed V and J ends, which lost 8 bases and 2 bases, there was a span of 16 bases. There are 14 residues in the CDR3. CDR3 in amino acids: CSPDRAVSKNIQYF. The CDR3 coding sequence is TGCAGTCCTGATAGGGCGGTATCCAAAAACATTCAGTACTTC.

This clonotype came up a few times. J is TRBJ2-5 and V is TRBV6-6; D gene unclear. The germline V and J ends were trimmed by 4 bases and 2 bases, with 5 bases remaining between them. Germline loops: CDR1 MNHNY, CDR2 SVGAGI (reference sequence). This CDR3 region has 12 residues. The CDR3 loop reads CASSSAQETQYF. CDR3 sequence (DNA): TGTGCCAGCAGTTCCGCGCAAGAGACCCAGTACTTC.

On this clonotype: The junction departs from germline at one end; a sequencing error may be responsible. The CDR3 sequence: CTSSWRTEAFF. CDR3 DNA: TGTACCAGCAGTTGGAGGACTGAAGCTTTCTTT. This chain links TRBV13 with TRBJ1-1; D gene unclear. CDR1 is PRHDT, CDR2 FYEKMQ, per germline (reference sequence). The CDR3 extends over 11 amino acids. Full variable domain (rest looked up from reference TRBV13 and TRBJ1-1): AAGVIQSPRHLIKEKRETATLKCYPIPRHDTVYWYQQGPGQDPQFLISFYEKMQSDKGSIPDRFSAQQFSDYHSELNMSSLELGDSALYFCTSSWRTEAFFGQGTRLTVV.